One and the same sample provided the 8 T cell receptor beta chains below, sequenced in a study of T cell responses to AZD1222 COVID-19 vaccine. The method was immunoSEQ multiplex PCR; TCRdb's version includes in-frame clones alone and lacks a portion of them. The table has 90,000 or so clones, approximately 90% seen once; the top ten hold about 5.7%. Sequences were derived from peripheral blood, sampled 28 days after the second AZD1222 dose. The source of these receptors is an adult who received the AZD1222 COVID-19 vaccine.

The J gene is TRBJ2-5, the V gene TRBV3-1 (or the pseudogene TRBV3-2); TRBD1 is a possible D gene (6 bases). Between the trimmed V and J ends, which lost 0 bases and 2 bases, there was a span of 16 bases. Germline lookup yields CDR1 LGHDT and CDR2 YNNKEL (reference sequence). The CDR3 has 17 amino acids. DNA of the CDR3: TGTGCCAGCAGCCAAGATGGGGACACGTTTGAACAAGAGACCCAGTACTTC. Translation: CASSQDGDTFEQETQYF.

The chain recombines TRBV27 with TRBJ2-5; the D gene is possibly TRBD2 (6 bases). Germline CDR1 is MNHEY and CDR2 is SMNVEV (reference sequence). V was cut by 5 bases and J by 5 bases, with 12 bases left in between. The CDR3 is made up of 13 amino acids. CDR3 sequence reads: CASSTNRGETQYF. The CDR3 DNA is TGTGCCAGCAGTACCAATCGGGGGGAGACCCAGTACTTC.

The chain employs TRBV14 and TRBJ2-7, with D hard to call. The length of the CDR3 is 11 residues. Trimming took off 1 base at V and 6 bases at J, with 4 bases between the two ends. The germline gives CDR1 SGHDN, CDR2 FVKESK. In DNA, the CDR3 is TGTGCCAGCAGCCAAGGACCCGAGCAGTACTTC. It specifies CASSQGPEQYF.

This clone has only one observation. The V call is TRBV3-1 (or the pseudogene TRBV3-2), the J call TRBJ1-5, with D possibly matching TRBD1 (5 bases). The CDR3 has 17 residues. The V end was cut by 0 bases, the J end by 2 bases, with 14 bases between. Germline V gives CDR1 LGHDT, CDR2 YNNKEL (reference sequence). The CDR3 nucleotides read TGTGCCAGCAGCCAAGAATCGGGACTTGGGGGCAATCAGCCCCAGCATTTT. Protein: CASSQESGLGGNQPQHF.

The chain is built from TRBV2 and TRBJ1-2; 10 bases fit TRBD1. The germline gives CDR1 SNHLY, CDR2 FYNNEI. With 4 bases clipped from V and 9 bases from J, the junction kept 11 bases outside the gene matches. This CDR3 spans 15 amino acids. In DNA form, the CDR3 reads TGTGCCAGCAGTGCTGGGGGACAGGGGAGTTTGCGCTACACCTTC. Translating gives CASSAGGQGSLRYTF.

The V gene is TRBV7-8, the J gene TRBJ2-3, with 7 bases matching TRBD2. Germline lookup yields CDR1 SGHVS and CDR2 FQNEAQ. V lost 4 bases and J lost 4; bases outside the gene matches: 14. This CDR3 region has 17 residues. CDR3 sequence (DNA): TGTGCCAGCAGCTCCCACGGAGCGGGGCCCAGCCCAGATACGCAGTATTTT. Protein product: CASSSHGAGPSPDTQYF.

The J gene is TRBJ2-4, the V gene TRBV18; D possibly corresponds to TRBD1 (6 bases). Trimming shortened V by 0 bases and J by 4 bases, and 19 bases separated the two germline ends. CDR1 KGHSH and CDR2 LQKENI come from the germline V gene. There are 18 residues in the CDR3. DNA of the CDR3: TGTGCCAGCTCACCACCGGTATTTAGACAGGCAGGGAAAAACATTCAGTACTTC. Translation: CASSPPVFRQAGKNIQYF.

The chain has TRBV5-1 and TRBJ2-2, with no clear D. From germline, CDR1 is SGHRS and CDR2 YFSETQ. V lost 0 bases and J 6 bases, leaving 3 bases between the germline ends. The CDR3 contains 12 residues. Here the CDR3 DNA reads TGCGCCAGCAGCTTGGGACCCGGGGAGCTGTTTTTT. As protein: CASSLGPGELFF.